This entry concerns a single T cell receptor (beta chain). This sample stems from a study of cytomegalovirus exposure and HLA in healthy donors. PCR amplification relied on 60 Vbeta primers (plus 13 Jbeta primers). Here immunoSEQ multiplex PCR was the method, and the copy in TCRdb shows in-frame clones only, minus some. The table records 150,000 or so clones, 65% to 80% of them present only once. The CDR3 has 15 amino acids. Germline V gene data show CDR1 as KGHSY and CDR2 as FQNENV. Trimming shortened V by 2 bases and J by 0 bases, and 7 bases separated the two germline ends. This clonotype originated in a woman in her 50s in good health and CMV-seropositive. V usage is TRBV16 and J usage is TRBJ2-2; D is perhaps TRBD1 (6 bases). Sequencing was performed on PBMCs. In DNA, the CDR3 is TGTGCCAGCAGCCAAGACAGGACGAACACCGGGGAGCTGTTTTTT. It encodes CASSQDRTNTGELFF.